The 20 T cell receptor beta chains given below trace back to one sample, sequenced in a study of shared clonotypes between healthy human individuals. Only in-frame clones appear in the TCRdb table, and some are missing; sequencing was by immunoSEQ multiplex PCR. The table has over a million clones, approximately 98.5% seen once; the top ten hold roughly 0.35%. Sequenced sample: naive CD4+ T cells sorted from blood. Stated subset: CD45RA+ positively selected. The receptors come from a man aged 25 to 40 in good health.

The chain links TRBV7-8 to TRBJ2-1; TRBD2 agrees at 7 bases. CDR1 and CDR2 (germline): SGHVS, FQNEAQ. Trimming removed 1 base from V and 2 bases from J; junction bases left unmatched: 2. This CDR3 has 15 residues. The CDR3 loop is CASSLVSGTYNEQFF. The CDR3 DNA is TGTGCCAGCAGCTTAGTCAGCGGGACCTACAATGAGCAGTTCTTC.

CDR3 sequence (DNA): TGTGCCAGCAGCGTAGTTAGGACTACTCAAGAGACCCAGTACTTC. As protein: CASSVVRTTQETQYF. The genes are TRBV9 and TRBJ2-5, with D tentatively TRBD2 (6 bases). CDR1 is SGDLS, CDR2 YYNGEE, per germline. This CDR3 has 15 residues. V was pared by 0 bases and J by 2 bases, with 11 bases between.

The rearrangement uses TRBV28 and TRBJ1-1; the D gene is possibly TRBD1 (5 bases). The V end was cut by 3 bases, the J end by 0 bases, with 11 bases between. Per the germline V gene, CDR1 is MDHEN and CDR2 is SYDVKM. This CDR3 spans 15 amino acids. CDR3 DNA sequence: TGTGCCAGCAGTTTTCGGGGGACGGTGAACACTGAAGCTTTCTTT. Its translation is CASSFRGTVNTEAFF.

The CDR3 sequence is CASSYVAGAIQETQYF. DNA for the CDR3: TGTGCCAGCAGTTACGTGGCAGGGGCCATCCAAGAGACCCAGTACTTC. The chain joins TRBV6-5 to TRBJ2-5; tentatively, D is TRBD1 (6 bases). V gave up 2 bases and J gave up 1 base, with 14 bases separating them. The CDR3 spans 16 residues. Germline V CDR1 and CDR2: MNHEY, SVGAGI.

The V and J genes are TRBV7-9 and TRBJ2-2; 9 nucleotides agree with TRBD1. Germline lookup yields CDR1 SEHNR and CDR2 FQNEAQ (reference sequence). V was pared by 0 bases and J by 6 bases, with 2 bases of the junction left unmatched. The CDR3 extends over 15 amino acids. The CDR3 here is CASSLARTGAGELFF. CDR3 nucleotides: TGTGCCAGCAGCTTAGCGAGGACAGGGGCCGGGGAGCTGTTTTTT.

The chain has TRBV5-1 and TRBJ1-2, with a tentative D call TRBD1 (5 bases). Per the germline V gene, CDR1 is SGHRS and CDR2 is YFSETQ. The CDR3 contains 13 residues. V lost 2 bases to trimming and J lost 4 bases, with 9 bases between them. The CDR3 DNA sequence: TGCGCCAGCAGCTTATCCAGGGTCTATGGCTACACCTTC. It codes for CASSLSRVYGYTF.

This clone showed up just once. The genes are TRBV5-1 and TRBJ2-7, with TRBD2 matching 10 bases. Germline values: CDR1 SGHRS, CDR2 YFSETQ. This CDR3 is built from 14 residues. With V trimmed by 3 bases and J by 7 bases, 7 bases remained unmatched. CDR3 DNA: TGCGCCAGCAGCTCTTCTAGCGGGAGTAGTGAGCAGTACTTC. Its protein is CASSSSSGSSEQYF. Looking up the rest from reference TRBV5-1 and TRBJ2-7 gives the full variable domain: KAGVTQTPRYLIKTRGQQVTLSCSPISGHRSVSWYQQTPGQGLQFLFEYFSETQRNKGNFPGRFSGRQFSNSRSEMNVSTLELGDSALYLCASSSSSGSSEQYFGPGTRLTVT.

V is TRBV4-3 and J is TRBJ1-1, with unresolved D. The CDR3 totals 14 residues. Trimming removed 1 base from V and 3 bases from J, with 9 bases in between. Germline-derived CDR1 and CDR2 are LGHNA and YSLEER. The CDR3 reads CASSQVLYDTEAFF. The CDR3 DNA follows: TGCGCCAGCAGCCAAGTTTTGTATGACACTGAAGCTTTCTTT.

The rearrangement joins TRBV14 to TRBJ2-5; D tentatively reads TRBD1 or TRBD2 (6 bases each). V lost 4 bases and J 4 bases, leaving 13 bases between the germline ends. The CDR3 has 14 residues. Germline CDR1 and CDR2: SGHDN and FVKESK. CDR3: CASSLMGGRETQYF. CDR3 sequence (DNA): TGTGCCAGCAGCCTGATGGGGGGCAGAGAGACCCAGTACTTC.

Comments on this clone: One junction end disagrees with the germline gene, perhaps due to a read error. This chain links TRBV7-7 with TRBJ2-7; 10 nucleotides align to TRBD1. This CDR3 has 15 amino acids. CDR1 is SSHAT, CDR2 FNYEAQ, per germline (reference sequence). Written as DNA, the CDR3 is TGTGCTAGCAGCCCGGACAGGGGGTATTCCTACGAGCAGTACTTC. This gives the protein CASSPDRGYSYEQYF. Full variable domain (missing parts from reference TRBV7-7 and TRBJ2-7): GAGVSQSPRYKVTKRGQDVTLRCDPISSHATLYWYQQALGQGPEFLTYFNYEAQPDKSGLPSDRFSAERPEGSISTLTIQRTEQRDSAMYRCASSPDRGYSYEQYFGPGTRLTVT.

V and J are TRBV30 and TRBJ2-4; D is ambiguous. Looked up from germline, CDR1 is GTSNPN and CDR2 is SVGIG (reference sequence). The CDR3 covers 14 residues. Trimming removed 0 bases from V and 6 bases from J, with 12 bases in between. CDR3 loop: CAWSVQQPGNIQYF. DNA for the CDR3: TGTGCCTGGAGTGTACAACAACCGGGAAACATTCAGTACTTC.

This clone was observed a single time. This rearrangement joins TRBV7-2 to TRBJ2-7, with 12 bases matching TRBD2. CDR3 length: 14 residues. Germline CDR1 reads SGHTA; CDR2 reads FQGNSA. Trimming removed 5 bases from V and 3 bases from J; junction bases left unmatched: 2. CDR3 sequence (DNA): TGTGCCAGCAGCACGGGACTAGCGGGCTACGAGCAGTACTTC. Encoded protein: CASSTGLAGYEQYF.

This clone was picked up one time. J is TRBJ1-5 and V is TRBV27; D unclear. The CDR3 runs to 17 residues. V lost 0 bases, J lost 3 bases, and 15 bases lay in between. The germline V gene has CDR1 MNHEY and CDR2 SMNVEV (reference sequence). Here the CDR3 reads CASSLSWTLASNQPQHF. The DNA for the CDR3 is TGTGCCAGCAGTTTATCGTGGACTCTGGCCTCCAATCAGCCCCAGCATTTT.

The V and J genes are TRBV27 and TRBJ2-5, with 7 nucleotides matching TRBD2. The CDR3 has 16 residues. Germline trimming cut 3 bases from V and 2 bases from J; bases unmatched to any gene: 9. Germline V gives CDR1 MNHEY, CDR2 SMNVEV (reference sequence). The CDR3 sequence is CASSFGWASGQETQYF. The CDR3 nucleotides are TGTGCCAGCAGTTTTGGTTGGGCTAGCGGACAAGAGACCCAGTACTTC.

This CDR3 is CASKALPYEQYF. The CDR3 coding sequence is TGTGCCAGCAAGGCTTTACCCTACGAGCAGTACTTC. This chain joins TRBV2 and TRBJ2-7; no definite D call. CDR3 length equals 12 residues. Germline V gives CDR1 SNHLY, CDR2 FYNNEI. V gave up 7 bases and J gave up 2 bases, with 9 bases separating them.

This clone was detected only once. One junction end does not reproduce the germline sequence, and a read error may be involved. This sample includes further DNA sequences coding for the same CDR3. The chain carries TRBV7-7 and TRBJ2-1; 7 bases are shared with TRBD2. The CDR3 contains 15 residues. Germline values: CDR1 SSHAT, CDR2 FNYEAQ (reference sequence). CDR3: CASSPGTTPYNEQFF. CDR3 DNA: TGTGCTAGCAGCCCCGGGACTACCCCCTACAATGAGCAGTTCTTC.

This clone was observed a single time. The CDR3 DNA reads as TGCGCCAGCAGCTCATTGACTAGCGGGAGCGGTCTAGAGACCCAGTACTTC. It specifies CASSSLTSGSGLETQYF. This chain joins TRBV5-1 and TRBJ2-5; 12 bases map to TRBD2. The CDR3 is 17 amino acids. V shed 3 bases, J shed 4 bases, and the junction held 10 bases outside the gene matches. Per germline, CDR1 SGHRS and CDR2 YFSETQ.

This clone came up once. The chain combines TRBV6-5 with TRBJ2-7; the match to TRBD2 covers 8 bases. V was pared by 4 bases and J by 7 bases, with 12 bases of the junction left unmatched. CDR1 is MNHEY, CDR2 SVGAGI, per germline. The CDR3 covers 15 residues. CDR3 sequence reads: CASSSGGSGTREQYF. DNA for the CDR3: TGTGCCAGCAGTTCCGGGGGTAGCGGGACGAGGGAGCAGTACTTC.

J is TRBJ2-7 and V is TRBV19; no definite D call. Looked up from germline, CDR1 is LNHDA and CDR2 is SQIVND (reference sequence). The CDR3 is 12 residues long. V shed 5 bases and J shed 6 bases, with 11 bases lying between them. The CDR3 nucleotides read TGTGCCAGTAGTCTCCAGGTCGGCGAGCAGTACTTC. It specifies CASSLQVGEQYF.

The rearrangement joins TRBV5-4 to TRBJ2-7, with D unclear. CDR3 length equals 13 residues. V shed 2 bases and J shed 3 bases, with 9 bases lying between them. Germline V gene sequence: CDR1 SGHNT, CDR2 YYREEE (reference sequence). CDR3 amino acids: CASSFLPSYEQYF. The CDR3 coding sequence is TGTGCCAGCAGCTTTCTTCCGAGCTACGAGCAGTACTTC.